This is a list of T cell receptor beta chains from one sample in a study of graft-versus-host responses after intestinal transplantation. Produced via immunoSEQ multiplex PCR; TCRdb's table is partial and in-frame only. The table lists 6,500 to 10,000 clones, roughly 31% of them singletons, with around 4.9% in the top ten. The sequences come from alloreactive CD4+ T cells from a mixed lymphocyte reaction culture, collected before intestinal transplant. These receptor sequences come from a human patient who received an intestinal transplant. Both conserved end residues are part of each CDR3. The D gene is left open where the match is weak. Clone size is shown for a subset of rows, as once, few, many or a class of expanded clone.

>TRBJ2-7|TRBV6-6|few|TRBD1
TGTGCCAGCAGGATGGACAGGCGAAACTACGAGCAGTACTTC
CASRMDRRNYEQYF
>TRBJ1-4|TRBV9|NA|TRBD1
TGTGCCAGCAGTCGGACAGGGATAAATGAAAAACTGTTTTTT
CASSRTGINEKLFF
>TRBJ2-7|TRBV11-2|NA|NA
TGTGCCAGCAGCGGACGGGTCAGGGAAAAGCAGTACTTC
CASSGRVREKQYF
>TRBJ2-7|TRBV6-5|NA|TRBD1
TGTGCCAGCAGTGGCCGGGGCAGGGGGTGGGGGAAGCAGTACTTC
CASSGRGRGWGKQYF
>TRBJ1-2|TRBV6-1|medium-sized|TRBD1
TGTGCCAGCAGATGGGACAGCATCTATGGCTACACCTTC
CASRWDSIYGYTF
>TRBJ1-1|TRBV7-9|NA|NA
TGTGCCAGCAGCTTAAGTTGGGGGCGCACTGAAGCTTTCTTT
CASSLSWGRTEAFF
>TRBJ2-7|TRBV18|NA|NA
TGTGCCAGCTCACCACCGCTGCGGGGATCCTACGAGCAGTACTTC
CASSPPLRGSYEQYF
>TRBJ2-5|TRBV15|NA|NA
TGTGCCACCAGCAGAGATTCGCGAGGGACCCAGTACTTC
CATSRDSRGTQYF
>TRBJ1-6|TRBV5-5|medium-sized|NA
TGTGCCAGCAGCTTGGCTGGGGCGATCATGAATTCACCCCTCCACTTT
CASSLAGAIMNSPLHF
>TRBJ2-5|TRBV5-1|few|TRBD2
TGCGCCAGCAGCTCCTCGACTAGCGGGAGGTGGGAGACCCAGTACTTC
CASSSSTSGRWETQYF
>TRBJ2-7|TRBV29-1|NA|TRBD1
TGCAGCGCCGGGACAGGCATCAGGGAGCAGTACTTC
CSAGTGIREQYF
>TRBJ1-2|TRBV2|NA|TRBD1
TGTGCCAGCAGTGGGAGGACAGGGGAGAACTATGGCTACACCTTC
CASSGRTGENYGYTF
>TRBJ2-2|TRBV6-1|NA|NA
TGTGCCAGCAGTGGATGGGCCGGGACATCCGCGAACACCGGGGAGCTGTTTTTT
CASSGWAGTSANTGELFF
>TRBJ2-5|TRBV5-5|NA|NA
TGTGCCAGCAGCTTGGCCCGCGGGCCCCTGGGGGAGACCCAGTACTTC
CASSLARGPLGETQYF
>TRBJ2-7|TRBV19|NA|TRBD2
TGTGCCAGTAGTATACTAGCGGGGTTGGTCTACGAGCAGTACTTC
CASSILAGLVYEQYF
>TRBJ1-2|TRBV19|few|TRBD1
TGTGCCAGTACCACGGGGCAGGGGGCGCAAGGCTACACCTTC
CASTTGQGAQGYTF
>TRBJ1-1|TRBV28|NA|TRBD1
TGTGCCAGCAGTTCCTGGACAGGGGGATTCACTGAAGCTTTCTTT
CASSSWTGGFTEAFF
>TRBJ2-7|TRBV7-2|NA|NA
TGTGCCAGCAGCTTATACGGGTACGAGCAGTACTTC
CASSLYGYEQYF
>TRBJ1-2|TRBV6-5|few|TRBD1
TGTGCCAGCCGAAGGACAGGGCTCAACTATGGCTACACCTTC
CASRRTGLNYGYTF
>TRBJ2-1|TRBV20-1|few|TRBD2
TGCAGTCTCCGGGGAGGGATTGAGCAGTTCTTC
CSLRGGIEQFF
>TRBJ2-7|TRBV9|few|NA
TGTGCCAGCAGCGTAGCCGGGACTCCTGTTTACGAGCAGTACTTC
CASSVAGTPVYEQYF
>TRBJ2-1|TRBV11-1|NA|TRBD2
TGTGCCAGCAGCTTAGAAGGACTAGCGGGCAATGAGCAGTTCTTC
CASSLEGLAGNEQFF
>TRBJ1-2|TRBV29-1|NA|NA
TGCAGCGTCCCTCCCAAACAGGGATATTATGGCTACACCTTC
CSVPPKQGYYGYTF
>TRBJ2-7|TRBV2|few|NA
TGTGCCAGCAGACAGACAGCCCTAATGACCGAGCAGTACTTC
CASRQTALMTEQYF
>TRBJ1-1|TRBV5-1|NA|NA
TGTGCCAGCAGCTTGGCCTTAGGCAGGGTGAACACTGAAGCTTTCTTT
CASSLALGRVNTEAFF
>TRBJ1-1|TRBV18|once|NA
TGTGCCAGCTCCCCGAGTCCGAACACTGAAGCTTTCTTT
CASSPSPNTEAFF
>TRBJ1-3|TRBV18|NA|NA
TGTGCCAGCTCACCACGACAGGGAAACACCATATATTTT
CASSPRQGNTIYF
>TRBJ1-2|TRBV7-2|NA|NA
TGTGCCAGCAGCTTTGACACCAGGGTAGGCTACACCTTC
CASSFDTRVGYTF
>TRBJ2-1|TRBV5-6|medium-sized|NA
TGTGCCAGCAGCTTGGAGCCCCCTTATGAGCAGTTCTTC
CASSLEPPYEQFF
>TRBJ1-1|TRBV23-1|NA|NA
TGCGCCAGCCGCTCAGGGGAATGCACTGAAGCTTTCTTT
CASRSGECTEAFF
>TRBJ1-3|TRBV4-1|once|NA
TGCGCCAGCAGCCAAAGCCCCCCGGGGGGTTCCCTAGGAAACACCATATATTTT
CASSQSPPGGSLGNTIYF
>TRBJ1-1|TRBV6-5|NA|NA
TGTGCCAGCAGTTACGGTCGGGGGGCCTTTGAAGCTTTCTTT
CASSYGRGAFEAFF
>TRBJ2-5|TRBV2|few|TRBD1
TGTGCCAGCAGCCGGGACAGGGGTGAGACCCAGTACTTC
CASSRDRGETQYF
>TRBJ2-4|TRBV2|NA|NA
TGTGCCAGCAGTGAAGGGGGGGGCTTATCGGCCAAAAACATTCAGTACTTC
CASSEGGGLSAKNIQYF
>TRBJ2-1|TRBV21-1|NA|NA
TGTGCCAGCAGCAATAGGCAGGGGGAAGAAAATGAGCAGTTCTTC
CASSNRQGEENEQFF
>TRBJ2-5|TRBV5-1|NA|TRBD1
TGCGCCAGCAGCTTGGATACAGGGGGCGCGTCAGAGACCCAGTACTTC
CASSLDTGGASETQYF
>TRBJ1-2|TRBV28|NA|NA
TGTGCCAGCAGTTTCTTGGGGCGCATCTATGGCTACACCTTC
CASSFLGRIYGYTF
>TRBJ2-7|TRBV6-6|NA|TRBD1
TGTGCCAGCAGTTACTACGGCGGGACAGGGGGCTACGAGCAGTACTTC
CASSYYGGTGGYEQYF
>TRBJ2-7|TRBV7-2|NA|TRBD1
TGTGCCAGCAGCCTTACCGGGACAGGGGGATACGAGCAGTACTTC
CASSLTGTGGYEQYF
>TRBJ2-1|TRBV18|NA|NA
TGTGCCAGCTCACCCCGGAGGGGAGTTTACAATGAGCAGTTCTTC
CASSPRRGVYNEQFF
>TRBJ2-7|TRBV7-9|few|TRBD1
TGTGCCAGCAGCCCACAAGACAGGGCCCACTCATTC
CASSPQDRAHSF
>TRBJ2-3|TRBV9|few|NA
TGTGCCAGCAGCGTAGGTCCTAACACAGATACGCAGTATTTT
CASSVGPNTDTQYF
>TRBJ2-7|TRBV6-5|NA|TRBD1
TGTGCCAGCAGTTACTCCCGGACAGGAGCCTACGAGCAGTACTTC
CASSYSRTGAYEQYF
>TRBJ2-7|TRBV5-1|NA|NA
TGCGCCAGCAGCTACCAGAACCCCTACGAGCAGTACTTC
CASSYQNPYEQYF
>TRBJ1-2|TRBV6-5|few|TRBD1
TGTGCCAGCAGTAGGGACAGTGGTGCTGGCTACACCTTC
CASSRDSGAGYTF
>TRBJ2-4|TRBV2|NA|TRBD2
TGTGCCAGCACGCCCCTGCGGGGGGGTTTAAACATTCAGTACTTC
CASTPLRGGLNIQYF
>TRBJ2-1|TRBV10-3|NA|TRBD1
TGTGCCATCAGTGAGCGGACAGGGCTCTACAATGAGCAGTTCTTC
CAISERTGLYNEQFF
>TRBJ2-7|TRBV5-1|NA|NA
TGCGCCAGCAGCAATCAGGGGGGCTACGAGCAGTACTTC
CASSNQGGYEQYF
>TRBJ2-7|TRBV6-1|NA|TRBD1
TGTGCCAGCAGTGAAAGGGACAGGGGTGGCGAGCAGTACTTC
CASSERDRGGEQYF
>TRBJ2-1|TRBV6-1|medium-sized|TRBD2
TGTGCCAGCATTCTGGCGGGAGTGAACTACAATGAGCAGTTCTTC
CASILAGVNYNEQFF
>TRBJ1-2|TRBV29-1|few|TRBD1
TGCAGCGTCTCCGGACAGGGGAGCTATGGCTACACCTTC
CSVSGQGSYGYTF